The source of this T cell receptor (beta chain) is a study of T cell responses to AZD1222 COVID-19 vaccine. Whole-study results and caveats: None of the repertoires were sampled until the peak T cell response had passed. Only five or six individuals given AZD1222 were seropositive at baseline. An increase in Spike-specific TCR breadth and depth was observed after two AZD1222 doses.

V gave up 5 bases and J gave up 2 bases; unmatched junction bases: 3. The CDR3 runs 15 residues. The germline gives CDR1 SGHNT, CDR2 YENEEA. Regarding this clone: Its target is not known.

Sequencing used immunoSEQ multiplex PCR; TCRdb keeps in-frame clones, though not all of them. Among around 100,000 clones listed, about 86% were seen once. This clonotype originated in an adult in good health. The sequenced sample was peripheral blood, obtained on day 0 of AZD1222 vaccination. The chain recombines TRBV11-3 with TRBJ2-5; 12 nucleotides line up with TRBD2. In nucleotides, the CDR3 is TGTGCCAGCAGCCCTGGACTAGCGGGGCAAGAGACCCAGTACTTC. This gives the protein CASSPGLAGQETQYF. The full variable domain, in which reference TRBV11-3 and TRBJ2-5 provide the parts outside the CDR3, is EAGVVQSPRYKIIEKKQPVAFWCNPISGHNTLYWYLQNLGQGPELLIRYENEEAVDDSQLPKDRFSAERLKGVDSTLKIQPAELGDSAVYLCASSPGLAGQETQYFGPGTRLLVL.